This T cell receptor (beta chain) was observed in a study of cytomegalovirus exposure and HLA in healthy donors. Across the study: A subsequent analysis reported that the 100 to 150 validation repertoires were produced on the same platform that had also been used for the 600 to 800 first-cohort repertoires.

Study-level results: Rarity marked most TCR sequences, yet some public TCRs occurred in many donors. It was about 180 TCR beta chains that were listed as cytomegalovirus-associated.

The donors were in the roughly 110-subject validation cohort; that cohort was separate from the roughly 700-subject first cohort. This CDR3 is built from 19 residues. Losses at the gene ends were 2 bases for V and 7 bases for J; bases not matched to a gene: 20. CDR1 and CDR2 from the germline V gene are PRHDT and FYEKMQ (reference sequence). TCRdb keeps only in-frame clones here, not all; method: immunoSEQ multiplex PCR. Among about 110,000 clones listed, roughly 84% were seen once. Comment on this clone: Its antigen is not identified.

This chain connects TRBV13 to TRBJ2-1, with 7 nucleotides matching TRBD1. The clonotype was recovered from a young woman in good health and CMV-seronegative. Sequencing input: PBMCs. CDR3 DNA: TGTGCCAGCAGCTTATTGCTAAGGACAGGTACCGTAGGGGCAAATGAGCAGTTCTTC. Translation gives CASSLLLRTGTVGANEQFF.